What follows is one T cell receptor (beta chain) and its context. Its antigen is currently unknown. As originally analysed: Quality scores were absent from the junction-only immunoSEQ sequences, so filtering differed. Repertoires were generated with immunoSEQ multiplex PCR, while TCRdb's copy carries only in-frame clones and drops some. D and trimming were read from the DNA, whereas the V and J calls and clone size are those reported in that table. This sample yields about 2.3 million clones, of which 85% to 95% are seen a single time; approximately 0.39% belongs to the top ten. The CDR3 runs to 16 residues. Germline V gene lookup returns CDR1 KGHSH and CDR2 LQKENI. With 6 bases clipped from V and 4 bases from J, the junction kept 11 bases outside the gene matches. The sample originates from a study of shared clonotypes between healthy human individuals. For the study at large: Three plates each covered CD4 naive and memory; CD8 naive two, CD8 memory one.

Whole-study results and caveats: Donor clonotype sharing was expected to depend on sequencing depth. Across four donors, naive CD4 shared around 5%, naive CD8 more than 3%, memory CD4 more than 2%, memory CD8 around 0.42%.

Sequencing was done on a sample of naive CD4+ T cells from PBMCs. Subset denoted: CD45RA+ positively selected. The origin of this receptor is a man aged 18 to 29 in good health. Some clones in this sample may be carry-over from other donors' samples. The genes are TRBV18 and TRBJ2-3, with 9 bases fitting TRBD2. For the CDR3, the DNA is TGTGCCAGCTCCCCTCCGAAGAGCGGGGGGTCAGATACGCAGTATTTT. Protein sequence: CASSPPKSGGSDTQYF.